This passage covers 14 T cell receptor beta chains from one sample sequenced in a study of blood T cell repertoires in COVID-19. Sequenced by immunoSEQ multiplex PCR; TCRdb stores in-frame clones only, minus some. The table shows 180,000 or so clones, with about 81% occurring only once. The sequenced material came from peripheral blood. All receptors come from a woman older than 75 with COVID-19, enrolled during active disease.

The V and J genes are TRBV15 and TRBJ1-6; D ambiguous. Germline CDR1 reads LNHNV; CDR2 reads YYDKDF (reference sequence). Trimming stripped 0 bases from V and 3 bases from J, with 9 bases between. The CDR3 has 16 amino acids. CDR3 protein: CATSRDGTDYNSPLHF. CDR3 in DNA: TGTGCCACCAGCAGAGACGGAACAGACTATAATTCACCCCTCCACTTT.

This clone was recorded a few times. The V call is TRBV6-5, the J call TRBJ1-6, with 9 bases lining up with TRBD1. This CDR3 has 15 residues. CDR1 is MNHEY and CDR2 is SVGAGI in the germline V gene. Germline trimming cut 6 bases from V and 10 bases from J; bases unmatched to any gene: 10. In DNA form, the CDR3 reads TGTGCCAGCAGGGCCCTGACAGGGGGTGGATCACCCCTCCACTTT. It is translated as CASRALTGGGSPLHF.

The chain recombines TRBV7-9 with TRBJ1-2, with TRBD1 matching over 9 bases. With V trimmed by 4 bases and J by 8 bases, 11 bases remained unmatched. This CDR3 region has 15 residues. Germline-derived CDR1 and CDR2 are SEHNR and FQNEAQ (reference sequence). The CDR3 reads CASSSYRGPVSGYTF. The CDR3 DNA follows: TGTGCCAGCAGCTCTTACAGGGGGCCCGTATCCGGCTACACCTTC.

The chain links TRBV5-4 to TRBJ2-5; perhaps TRBD2 as D (7 bases). Germline V gene lookup returns CDR1 SGHNT and CDR2 YYREEE (reference sequence). The V gene lost 2 bases and the J gene lost 0 bases, with 14 bases spanning the gap. The CDR3 sequence is 16 residues long. This chain's CDR3 is CASSFGGGPNQETQYF. The CDR3 DNA sequence: TGTGCCAGCAGCTTTGGGGGGGGCCCTAACCAAGAGACCCAGTACTTC.

This chain joins TRBV6-2 or TRBV6-3 and TRBJ1-5; the D is unclear. The CDR3 contains 14 residues. The V gene's germline CDR1 is MNHEY and CDR2 SVGEGT. V was cut by 4 bases and J by 1 base, with 8 bases left in between. The CDR3 loop is CASSLGGSNQPQHF. The CDR3 nucleotides are TGTGCCAGCAGTTTAGGCGGGAGCAATCAGCCCCAGCATTTT.

This chain links TRBV6-5 with TRBJ2-2, with unresolved D. The V end was cut by 6 bases, the J end by 6 bases, with 11 bases between. Germline values: CDR1 MNHEY, CDR2 SVGAGI. The CDR3 length is 13 residues. DNA of the CDR3: TGTGCCAGCAGGTCCTCTTATGCCGGGGAGCTGTTTTTT. It is translated as CASRSSYAGELFF.

The CDR3 region is CASSLRTSGPYEQYF. The CDR3 DNA reads as TGCGCCAGCAGCTTGAGGACTAGCGGACCCTACGAGCAGTACTTC. The chain combines TRBV5-1 with TRBJ2-7, with TRBD2 matching over 10 bases. CDR3 length: 15 residues. After removal of 1 base from V and 2 bases from J, the junction contained 3 bases not matched to a gene. Germline CDR1 SGHRS, CDR2 YFSETQ.

V gene TRBV27 combines with J gene TRBJ2-5; TRBD2 matches at 14 bases. V gave up 5 bases and J gave up 5 bases; unmatched junction bases: 4. Germline assignment: CDR1 MNHEY and CDR2 SMNVEV (reference sequence). The CDR3 is 15 amino acids. DNA of the CDR3: TGTGCCAGCAGTCCCCGACTAGCGGGAGGGGAGACCCAGTACTTC. It encodes CASSPRLAGGETQYF.

The chain joins TRBV4-3 to TRBJ2-1, with 7 bases that match TRBD1. J lost 0 bases, V lost 4 bases, and 6 bases had no gene match. The CDR3 sequence is 16 residues long. Per the germline V gene, CDR1 is LGHNA and CDR2 is YSLEER. The CDR3 region is CASSPSWDSSYNEQFF. The DNA of the CDR3 is TGCGCCAGCAGCCCTAGCTGGGACAGCTCCTACAATGAGCAGTTCTTC.

In this sample, this clone turned up a few times. The chain uses TRBV6-5 and TRBJ1-1; D unresolved. Between the trimmed V and J ends, which lost 2 bases and 7 bases, there was a span of 14 bases. In germline, CDR1 is MNHEY, CDR2 SVGAGI. The CDR3 is 14 residues long. DNA of the CDR3: TGTGCCAGCAGTTACGGCGGAAACCTCTATGAAGCTTTCTTT. Amino acids: CASSYGGNLYEAFF.

The CDR3 coding sequence is TGTGCCAGTAGTATAGATCTCCGGACAGGGGACTACGAGCAGTACTTC. This codes for CASSIDLRTGDYEQYF. This sequence joins TRBV19 and TRBJ2-7; 9 nucleotides agree with TRBD1. V was pared by 0 bases and J by 3 bases, with 6 bases of the junction left unmatched. Looked up from germline, CDR1 is LNHDA and CDR2 is SQIVND (reference sequence). The CDR3 runs to 16 residues.

The rearrangement joins TRBV4-3 to TRBJ2-3, with 9 bases that match TRBD1. The germline gives CDR1 LGHNA, CDR2 YSLEER. J lost 1 base, V lost 4 bases, and 3 bases had no gene match. This CDR3 region has 15 residues. Here the CDR3 DNA reads TGCGCCAGCAGCCGTGGGACAGGGCGCACAGATACGCAGTATTTT. Translated, it gives CASSRGTGRTDTQYF.

V usage is TRBV27 and J usage is TRBJ1-4, with 7 bases that match TRBD1. Germline V gene lookup returns CDR1 MNHEY and CDR2 SMNVEV (reference sequence). Germline trimming cut 3 bases from V and 5 bases from J; bases unmatched to any gene: 12. This CDR3 is 17 amino acids long. CDR3: CASSFLGPGTENEKLFF. DNA for the CDR3: TGTGCCAGCAGTTTCTTAGGACCGGGGACAGAAAATGAAAAACTGTTTTTT.

This clone was picked up one time. The V gene is TRBV30, the J gene TRBJ2-1; D may be TRBD2 (6 bases). Per the germline V gene, CDR1 is GTSNPN and CDR2 is SVGIG (reference sequence). V was cut by 3 bases and J by 0 bases, with 15 bases left in between. The CDR3 has 16 amino acids. CDR3 sequence reads: CAWSRLGRSSYNEQFF. CDR3 coding DNA: TGTGCCTGGAGCAGACTAGGGAGAAGCTCCTACAATGAGCAGTTCTTC.